The 8 T cell receptor beta chains reported below all come from one sample, sequenced in a study of T cell responses to AZD1222 COVID-19 vaccine (dated by TCRdb to about 2021). The library was generated by the immunoSEQ multiplex PCR assay. As stored in TCRdb, this immuneACCESS dataset retains in-frame rearrangements with V and J assigned. A fraction of the clones does not appear; measured against another copy, unresolved V genes explain less than half of the discrepancy, and the remainder lacks a known reason. The sample table records around 200,000 clones; almost 90% of these occur just once. In total, the top ten clones hold approximately 8% of the sample. Per the publication, the time point label means: baseline before first vaccination. The source was peripheral blood, collected on day 0 of AZD1222 vaccination. These receptors came from an adult in good health.

The V gene is TRBV28, the J gene TRBJ2-2; TRBD1 agrees at 8 bases. CDR3 length: 16 amino acids. The V gene's germline CDR1 is MDHEN and CDR2 SYDVKM. J lost 5 bases, V lost 6 bases, and 11 bases had no gene match. CDR3 bases: TGTGCCAGCAGCCTAGGACAGGGTGGCTGGACCGGGGAGCTGTTTTTT. Its protein is CASSLGQGGWTGELFF.

The chain couples TRBV19 to TRBJ1-5; 11 nucleotides agree with TRBD1. From germline, CDR1 is LNHDA and CDR2 SQIVND (reference sequence). The CDR3 totals 14 residues. Trimming took 8 bases from V and 6 from J; bases not matched to a gene: 6. The CDR3 nucleotides are TGTGCCAGTGGACAGGGGGCGAATTTTCAGCCCCAGCATTTT. Encoded protein: CASGQGANFQPQHF.

This clone came up a few times. In nucleotides, the CDR3 is TGTGCCAGCAGCCAAGGGGGTAGGGGGACAGCGCTTTATGGCTACACCTTC. Amino acid sequence: CASSQGGRGTALYGYTF. The genes are TRBV4-2 and TRBJ1-2, with 7 bases aligning to TRBD1. The V gene's germline CDR1 is LGHNA and CDR2 YNFKEQ. This CDR3 spans 17 amino acids. After removal of 1 base from V and 5 bases from J, the junction contained 13 bases not matched to a gene.

This clone has just one count. The V and J genes are TRBV12-3 or TRBV12-4 and TRBJ2-7, with D maybe TRBD2 (5 bases). V shed 7 bases and J shed 6 bases, with 16 bases lying between them. This CDR3 has 13 amino acids. The CDR3 bases are TGTGCCAGCACTCCGGGCCCCGGGATCGAGCAGTACTTC. Its protein product is CASTPGPGIEQYF.

This sequence joins TRBV11-2 and TRBJ1-1, with 7 bases aligning to TRBD1. This CDR3 spans 16 amino acids. V gave up 5 bases and J gave up 1 base; unmatched junction bases: 10. Germline-derived CDR1 and CDR2 are SGHAT and FQNNGV. The CDR3 sequence: CASSIGQAAGNTEAFF. For the CDR3, the DNA is TGTGCCAGCAGCATCGGACAGGCGGCAGGGAACACTGAAGCTTTCTTT.

The V and J genes are TRBV19 and TRBJ2-3; D gene uncertain. Germline V CDR1 and CDR2: LNHDA, SQIVND (reference sequence). V was trimmed by 3 bases and J by 3 bases, leaving 10 bases between them. The CDR3 totals 14 residues. The chain's CDR3 is CASSISVFTDTQYF. CDR3 in DNA: TGTGCCAGTAGTATCTCGGTCTTTACAGATACGCAGTATTTT.

The chain is built from TRBV29-1 and TRBJ2-1; the D is unclear. This CDR3 is built from 11 residues. V was clipped by 0 bases and J by 8 bases, with 5 bases between them. From germline, CDR1 is SQVTM and CDR2 ANQGSEA. DNA of the CDR3: TGCAGCGTTGAAGAGGGGTATGAGCAGTTCTTC. Translated: CSVEEGYEQFF.

V and J are TRBV6-5 and TRBJ2-3, with D unresolved. Germline V gene sequence: CDR1 MNHEY, CDR2 SVGAGI. The V gene lost 8 bases and the J gene lost 1 base, with 10 bases spanning the gap. This CDR3 comprises 13 residues. CDR3 sequence reads: CASAGPRTDTQYF. DNA for the CDR3: TGTGCCAGCGCCGGGCCGCGCACAGATACGCAGTATTTT.